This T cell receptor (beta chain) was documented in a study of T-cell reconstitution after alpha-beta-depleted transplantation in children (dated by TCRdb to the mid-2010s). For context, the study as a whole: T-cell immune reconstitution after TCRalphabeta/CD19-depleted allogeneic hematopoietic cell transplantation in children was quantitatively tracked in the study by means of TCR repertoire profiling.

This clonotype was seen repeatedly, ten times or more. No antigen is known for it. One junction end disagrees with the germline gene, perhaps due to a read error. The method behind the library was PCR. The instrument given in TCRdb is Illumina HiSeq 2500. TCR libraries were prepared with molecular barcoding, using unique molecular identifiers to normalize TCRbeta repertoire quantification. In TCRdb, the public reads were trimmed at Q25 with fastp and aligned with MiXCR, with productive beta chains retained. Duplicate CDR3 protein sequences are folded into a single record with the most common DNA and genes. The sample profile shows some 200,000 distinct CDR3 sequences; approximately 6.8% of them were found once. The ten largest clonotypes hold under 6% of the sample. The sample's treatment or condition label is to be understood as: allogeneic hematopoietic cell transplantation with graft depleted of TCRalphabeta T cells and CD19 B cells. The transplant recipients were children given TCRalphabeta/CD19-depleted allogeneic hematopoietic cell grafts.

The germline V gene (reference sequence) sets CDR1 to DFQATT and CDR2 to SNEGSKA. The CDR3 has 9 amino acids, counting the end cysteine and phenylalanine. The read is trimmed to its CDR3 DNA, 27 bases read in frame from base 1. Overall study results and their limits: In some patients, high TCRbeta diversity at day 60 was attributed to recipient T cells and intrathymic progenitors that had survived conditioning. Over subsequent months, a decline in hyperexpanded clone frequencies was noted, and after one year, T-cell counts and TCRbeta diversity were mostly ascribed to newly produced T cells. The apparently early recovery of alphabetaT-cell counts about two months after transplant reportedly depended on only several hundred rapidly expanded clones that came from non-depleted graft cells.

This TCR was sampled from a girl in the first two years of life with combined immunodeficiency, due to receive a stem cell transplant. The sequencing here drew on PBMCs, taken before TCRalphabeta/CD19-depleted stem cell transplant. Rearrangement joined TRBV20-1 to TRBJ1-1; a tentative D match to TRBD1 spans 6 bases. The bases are TGCAGTGCAGACAGGTTCAAGGTTTTT. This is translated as CSADRFKVF.